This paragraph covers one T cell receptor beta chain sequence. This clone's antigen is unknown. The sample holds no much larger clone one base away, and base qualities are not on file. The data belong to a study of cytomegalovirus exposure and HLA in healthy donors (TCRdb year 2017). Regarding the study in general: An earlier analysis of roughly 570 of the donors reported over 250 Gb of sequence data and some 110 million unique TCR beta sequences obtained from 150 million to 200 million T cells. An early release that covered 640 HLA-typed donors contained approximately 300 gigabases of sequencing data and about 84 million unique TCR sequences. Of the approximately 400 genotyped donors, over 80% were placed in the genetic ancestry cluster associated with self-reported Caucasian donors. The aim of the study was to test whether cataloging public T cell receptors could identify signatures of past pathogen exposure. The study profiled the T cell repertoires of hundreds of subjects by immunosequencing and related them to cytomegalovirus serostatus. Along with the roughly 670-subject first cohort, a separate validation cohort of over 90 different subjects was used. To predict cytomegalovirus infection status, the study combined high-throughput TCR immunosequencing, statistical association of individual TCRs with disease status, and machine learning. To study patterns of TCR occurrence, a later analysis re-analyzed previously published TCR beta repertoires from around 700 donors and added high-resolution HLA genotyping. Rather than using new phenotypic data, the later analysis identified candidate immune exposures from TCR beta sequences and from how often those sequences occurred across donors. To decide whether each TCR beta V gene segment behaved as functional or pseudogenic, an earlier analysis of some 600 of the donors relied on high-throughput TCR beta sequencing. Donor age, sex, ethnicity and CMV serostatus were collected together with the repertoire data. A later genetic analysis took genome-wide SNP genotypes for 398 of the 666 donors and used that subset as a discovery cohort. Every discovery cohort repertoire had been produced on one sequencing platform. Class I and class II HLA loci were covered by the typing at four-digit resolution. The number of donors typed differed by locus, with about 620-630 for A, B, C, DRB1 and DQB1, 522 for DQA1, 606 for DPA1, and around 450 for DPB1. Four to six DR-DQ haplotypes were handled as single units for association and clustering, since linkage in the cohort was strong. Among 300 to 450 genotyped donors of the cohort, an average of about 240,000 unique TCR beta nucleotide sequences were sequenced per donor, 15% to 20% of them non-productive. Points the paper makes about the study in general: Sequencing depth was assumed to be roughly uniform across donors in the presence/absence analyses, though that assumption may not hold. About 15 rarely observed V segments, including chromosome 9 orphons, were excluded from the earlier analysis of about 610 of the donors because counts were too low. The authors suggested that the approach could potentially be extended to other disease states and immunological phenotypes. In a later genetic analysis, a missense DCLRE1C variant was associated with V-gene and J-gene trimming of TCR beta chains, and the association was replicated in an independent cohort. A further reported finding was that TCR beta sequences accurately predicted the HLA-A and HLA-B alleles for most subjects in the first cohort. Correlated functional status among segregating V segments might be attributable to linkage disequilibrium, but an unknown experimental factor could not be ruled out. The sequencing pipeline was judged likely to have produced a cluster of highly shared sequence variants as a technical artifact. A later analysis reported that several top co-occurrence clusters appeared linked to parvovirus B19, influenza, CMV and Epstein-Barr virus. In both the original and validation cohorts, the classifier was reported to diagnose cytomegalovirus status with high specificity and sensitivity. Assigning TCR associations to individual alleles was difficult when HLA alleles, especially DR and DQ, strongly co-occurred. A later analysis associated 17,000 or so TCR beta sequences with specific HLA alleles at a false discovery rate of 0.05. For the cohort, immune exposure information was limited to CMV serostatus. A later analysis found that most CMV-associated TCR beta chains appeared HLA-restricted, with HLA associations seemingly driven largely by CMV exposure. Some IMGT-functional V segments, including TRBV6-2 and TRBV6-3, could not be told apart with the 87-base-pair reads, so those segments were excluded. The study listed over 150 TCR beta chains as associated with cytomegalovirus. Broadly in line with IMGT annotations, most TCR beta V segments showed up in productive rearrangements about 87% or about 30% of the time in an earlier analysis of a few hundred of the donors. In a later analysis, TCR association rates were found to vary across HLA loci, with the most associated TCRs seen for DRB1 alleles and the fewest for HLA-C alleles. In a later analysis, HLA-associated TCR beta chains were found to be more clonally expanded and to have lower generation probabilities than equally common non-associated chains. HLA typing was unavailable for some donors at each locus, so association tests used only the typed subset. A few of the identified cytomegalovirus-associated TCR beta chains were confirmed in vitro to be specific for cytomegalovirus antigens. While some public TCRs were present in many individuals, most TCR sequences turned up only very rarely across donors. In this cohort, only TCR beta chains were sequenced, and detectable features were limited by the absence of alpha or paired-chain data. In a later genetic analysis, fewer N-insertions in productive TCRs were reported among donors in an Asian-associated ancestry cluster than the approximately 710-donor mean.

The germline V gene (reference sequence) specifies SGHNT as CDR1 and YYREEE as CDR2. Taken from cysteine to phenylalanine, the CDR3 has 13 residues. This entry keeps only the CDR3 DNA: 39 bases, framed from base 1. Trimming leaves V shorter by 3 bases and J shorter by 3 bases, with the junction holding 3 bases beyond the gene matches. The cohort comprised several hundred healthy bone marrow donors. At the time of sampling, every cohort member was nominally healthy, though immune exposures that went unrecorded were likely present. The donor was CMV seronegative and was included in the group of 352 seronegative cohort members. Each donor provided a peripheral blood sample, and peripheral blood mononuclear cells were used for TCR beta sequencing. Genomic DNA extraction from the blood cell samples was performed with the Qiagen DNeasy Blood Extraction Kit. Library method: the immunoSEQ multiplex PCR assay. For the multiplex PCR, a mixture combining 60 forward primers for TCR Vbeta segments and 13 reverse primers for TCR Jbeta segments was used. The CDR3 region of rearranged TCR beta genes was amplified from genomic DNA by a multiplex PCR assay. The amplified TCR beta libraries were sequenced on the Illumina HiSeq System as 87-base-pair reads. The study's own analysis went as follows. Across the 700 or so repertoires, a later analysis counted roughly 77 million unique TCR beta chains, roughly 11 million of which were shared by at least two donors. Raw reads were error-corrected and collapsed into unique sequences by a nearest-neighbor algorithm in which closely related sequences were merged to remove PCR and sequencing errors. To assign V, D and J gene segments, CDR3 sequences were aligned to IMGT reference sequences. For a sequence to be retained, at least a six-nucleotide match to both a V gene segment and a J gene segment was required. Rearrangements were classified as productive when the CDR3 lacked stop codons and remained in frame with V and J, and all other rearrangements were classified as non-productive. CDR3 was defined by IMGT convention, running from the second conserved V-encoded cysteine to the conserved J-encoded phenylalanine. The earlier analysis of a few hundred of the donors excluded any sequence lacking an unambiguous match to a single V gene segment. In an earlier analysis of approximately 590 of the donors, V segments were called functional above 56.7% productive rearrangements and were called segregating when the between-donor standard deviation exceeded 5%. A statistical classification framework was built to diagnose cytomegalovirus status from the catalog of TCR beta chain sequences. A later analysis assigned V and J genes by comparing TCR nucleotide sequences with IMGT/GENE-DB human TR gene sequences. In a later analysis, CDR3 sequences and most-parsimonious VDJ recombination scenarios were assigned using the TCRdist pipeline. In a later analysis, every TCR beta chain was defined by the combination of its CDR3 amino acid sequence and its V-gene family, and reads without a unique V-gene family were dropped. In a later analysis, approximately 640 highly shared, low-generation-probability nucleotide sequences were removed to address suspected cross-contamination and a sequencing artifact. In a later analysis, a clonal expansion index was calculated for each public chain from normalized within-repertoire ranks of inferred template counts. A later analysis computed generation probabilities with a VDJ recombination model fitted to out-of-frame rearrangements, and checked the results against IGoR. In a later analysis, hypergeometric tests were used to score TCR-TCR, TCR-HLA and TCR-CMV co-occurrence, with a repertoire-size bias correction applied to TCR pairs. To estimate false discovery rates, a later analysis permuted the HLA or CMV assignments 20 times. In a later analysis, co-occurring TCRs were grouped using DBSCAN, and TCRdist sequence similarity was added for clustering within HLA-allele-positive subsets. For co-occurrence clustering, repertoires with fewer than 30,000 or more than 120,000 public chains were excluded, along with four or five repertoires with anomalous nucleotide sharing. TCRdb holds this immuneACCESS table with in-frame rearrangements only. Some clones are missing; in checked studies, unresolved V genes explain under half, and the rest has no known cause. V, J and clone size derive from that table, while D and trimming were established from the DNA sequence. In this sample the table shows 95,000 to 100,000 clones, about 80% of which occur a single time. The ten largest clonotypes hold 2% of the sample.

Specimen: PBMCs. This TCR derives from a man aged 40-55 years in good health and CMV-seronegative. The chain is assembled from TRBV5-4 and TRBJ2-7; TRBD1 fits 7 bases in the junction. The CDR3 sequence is CASSWAGGYEQYF. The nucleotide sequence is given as TGTGCCAGCAGCTGGGCAGGGGGCTACGAGCAGTACTTC.